The following is a TCR beta chain sequence with its context. Its antigen is as yet unknown. Sequencing used immunoSEQ multiplex PCR; TCRdb keeps in-frame clones, though not all of them. The sample holds 50,000 to 60,000 clones, roughly 73% seen once. This record belongs to a study of a mutant IDH1 vaccine in newly diagnosed glioma. Time point denoted: week 5, during vaccination. Topical imiquimod was applied with each vaccine dose, which held 300 ug of mutant IDH1 20-mer peptide. The CDR3 has 14 residues. The germline CDR1 and CDR2 sequences are SNHLY and FYNNEI. V lost 6 bases and J 0 bases, leaving 10 bases between the germline ends.

This TCR derives from a man aged 50 or older with glioma. The chain couples TRBV2 to TRBJ2-3; no clear D gene. This material consisted of PBMCs, taken from a glioma patient whose treatment included an IDH1 peptide vaccine. CDR3 sequence: CASSPTLSTDTQYF. The CDR3 DNA reads as TGTGCCAGCAGCCCAACTTTGAGCACAGATACGCAGTATTTT.